This section outlines one TCR beta chain sequence together with its context. This specimen comes from a study of technical replicates of blood from a handful of donors. Trimming removed 0 bases at V and 0 bases at J, with 11 bases between. Germline V gives CDR1 SGHDN, CDR2 FVKESK. The CDR3 runs 16 residues. The repertoire was sequenced with immunoSEQ multiplex PCR; TCRdb's copy has only in-frame clones and lacks some. The sample has 60,000 to 85,000 clones, roughly 90% seen once. Sequencing input: T cells isolated from PBMCs. This clonotype was sampled from a human donor in good health. The chain uses TRBV14 and TRBJ2-5, with D possibly matching TRBD2 (5 bases). The CDR3 here is CASSQEFGMYQETQYF. The CDR3 nucleotides are TGTGCCAGCAGCCAAGAGTTCGGGATGTACCAAGAGACCCAGTACTTC.